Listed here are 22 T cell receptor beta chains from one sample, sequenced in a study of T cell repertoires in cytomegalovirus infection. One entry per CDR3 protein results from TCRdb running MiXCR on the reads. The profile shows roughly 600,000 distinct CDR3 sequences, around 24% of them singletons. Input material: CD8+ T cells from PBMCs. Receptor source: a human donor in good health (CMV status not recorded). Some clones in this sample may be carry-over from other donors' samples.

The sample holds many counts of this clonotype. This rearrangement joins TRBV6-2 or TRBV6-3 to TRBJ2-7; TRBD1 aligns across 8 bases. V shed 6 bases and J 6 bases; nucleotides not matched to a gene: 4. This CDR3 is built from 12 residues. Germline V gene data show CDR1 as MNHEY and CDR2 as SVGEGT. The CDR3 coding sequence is TGTGCCAGCAGCCGACAGGGGAGCGAGCAGTACGTC. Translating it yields CASSRQGSEQYV.

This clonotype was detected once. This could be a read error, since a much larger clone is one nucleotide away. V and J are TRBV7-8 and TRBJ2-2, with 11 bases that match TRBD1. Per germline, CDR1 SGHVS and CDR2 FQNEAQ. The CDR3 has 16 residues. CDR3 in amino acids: CANSARDRGYTGELFF. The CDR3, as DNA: TGTGCCAACAGCGCCCGGGACAGGGGGTACACCGGGGAGCTGTTTTTT.

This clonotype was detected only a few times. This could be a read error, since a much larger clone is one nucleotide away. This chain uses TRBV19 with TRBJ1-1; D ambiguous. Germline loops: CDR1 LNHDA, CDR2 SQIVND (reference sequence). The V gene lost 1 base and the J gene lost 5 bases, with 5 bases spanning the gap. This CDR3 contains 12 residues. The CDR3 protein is CASSIGKTEAFF. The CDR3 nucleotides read TGTGCCAGTAGTATAGGGAAGACTGAAGCTTTCTTT.

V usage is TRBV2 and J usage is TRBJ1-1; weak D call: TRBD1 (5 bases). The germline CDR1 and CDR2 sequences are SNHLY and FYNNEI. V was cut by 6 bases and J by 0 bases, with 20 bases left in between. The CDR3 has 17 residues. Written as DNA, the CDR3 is TGTGCCAGCAGACTTGACCGGGACCGCAATATGAACACTGAAGCTTTCTTT. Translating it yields CASRLDRDRNMNTEAFF.

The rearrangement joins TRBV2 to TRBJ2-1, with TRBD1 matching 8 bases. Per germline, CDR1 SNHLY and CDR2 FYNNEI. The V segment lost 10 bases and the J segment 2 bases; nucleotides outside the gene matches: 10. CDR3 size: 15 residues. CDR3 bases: TGTGCCATAAACCCGGACAGGGTTACCTACAATGAGCAGTTCTTC. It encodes CAINPDRVTYNEQFF.

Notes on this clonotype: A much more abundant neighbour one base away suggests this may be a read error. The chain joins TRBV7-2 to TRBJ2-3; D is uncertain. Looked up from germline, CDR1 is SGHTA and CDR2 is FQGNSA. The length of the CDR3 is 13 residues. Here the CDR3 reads CAGSLNSATAGYF. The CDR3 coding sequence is TGTGCCGGCAGCTTAAATTCCGCTACCGCCGGGTATTTT.

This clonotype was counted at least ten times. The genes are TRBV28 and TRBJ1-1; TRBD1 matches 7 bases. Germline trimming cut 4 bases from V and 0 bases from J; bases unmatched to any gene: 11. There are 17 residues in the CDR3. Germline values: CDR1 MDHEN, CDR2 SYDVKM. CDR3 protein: CASSSDRKGRMNTEAFF. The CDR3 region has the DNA TGTGCCAGCAGTTCGGACAGGAAAGGTCGCATGAACACTGAAGCTTTCTTT.

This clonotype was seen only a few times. CDR3 nucleotide sequence: TGTGCCAGCACTCTTACCCCCTCTGCCCTACTGAATGAGCAGTTCTTC. Amino acids: CASTLTPSALLNEQFF. This rearrangement joins TRBV19 to TRBJ2-1; no firm D call. This CDR3 is 16 amino acids long. The ends were cut back, 9 bases at V and 7 bases at J, with 25 bases in the middle. The germline V gene encodes CDR1 LNHDA and CDR2 SQIVND (reference sequence).

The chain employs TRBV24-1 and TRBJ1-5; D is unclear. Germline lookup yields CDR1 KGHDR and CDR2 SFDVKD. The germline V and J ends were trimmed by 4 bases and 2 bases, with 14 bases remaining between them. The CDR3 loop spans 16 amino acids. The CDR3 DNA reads TGTGCCACCAGTGACCCCACCATTCATGGCAATCAGCCCCAGCATTTT. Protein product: CATSDPTIHGNQPQHF.

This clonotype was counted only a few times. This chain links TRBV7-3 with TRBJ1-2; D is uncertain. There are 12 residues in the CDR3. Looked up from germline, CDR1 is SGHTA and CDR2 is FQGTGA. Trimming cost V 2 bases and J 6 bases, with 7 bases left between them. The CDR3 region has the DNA TGTGCCAGCAGCTTATTTGAGGATGGCTACACCTTC. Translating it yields CASSLFEDGYTF.

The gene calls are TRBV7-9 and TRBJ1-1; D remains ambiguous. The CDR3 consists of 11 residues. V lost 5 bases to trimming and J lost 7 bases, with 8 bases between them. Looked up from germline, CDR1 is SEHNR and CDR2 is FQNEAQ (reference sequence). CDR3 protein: CASSTPIEAFF. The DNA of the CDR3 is TGTGCCAGCAGCACGCCTATTGAAGCTTTCTTT.

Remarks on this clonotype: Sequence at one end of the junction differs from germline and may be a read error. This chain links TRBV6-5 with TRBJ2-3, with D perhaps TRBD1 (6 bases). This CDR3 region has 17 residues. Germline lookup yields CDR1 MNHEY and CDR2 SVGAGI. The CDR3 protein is CVSSYSSGTSMLNTQYF. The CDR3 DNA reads TGTGTCAGCAGTTACTCATCCGGGACAAGCATGCTGAATACGCAGTATTTT.

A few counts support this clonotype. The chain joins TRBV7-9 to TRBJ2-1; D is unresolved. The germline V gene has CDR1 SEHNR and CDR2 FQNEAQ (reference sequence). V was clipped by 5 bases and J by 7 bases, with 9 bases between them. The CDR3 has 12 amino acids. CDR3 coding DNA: TGTGCCAGCAGCCCGAGTCTAAATGAGCAGTTCTTC. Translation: CASSPSLNEQFF.

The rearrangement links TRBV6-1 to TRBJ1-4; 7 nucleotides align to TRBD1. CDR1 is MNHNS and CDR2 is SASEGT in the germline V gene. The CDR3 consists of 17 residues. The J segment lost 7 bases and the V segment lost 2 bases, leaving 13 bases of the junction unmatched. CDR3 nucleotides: TGTGCCAGCAGTGAAATGTCGTCGACAGGGATAAGTGAAAAACTGTTTTTT. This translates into CASSEMSSTGISEKLFF.

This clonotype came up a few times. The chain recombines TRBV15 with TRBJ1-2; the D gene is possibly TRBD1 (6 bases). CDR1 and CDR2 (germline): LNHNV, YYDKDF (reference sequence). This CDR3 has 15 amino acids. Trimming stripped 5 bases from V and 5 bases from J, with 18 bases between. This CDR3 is CATSVGQLTFYGYTF. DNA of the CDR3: TGTGCCACCAGCGTCGGACAGCTCACTTTTTATGGCTACACCTTC.

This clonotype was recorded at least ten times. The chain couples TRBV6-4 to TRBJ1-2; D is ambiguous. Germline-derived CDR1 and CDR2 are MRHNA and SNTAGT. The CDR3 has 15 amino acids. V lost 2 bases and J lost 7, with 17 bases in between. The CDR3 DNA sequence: TGTGCCAGCAGTGACACCCCCCAGGCGGCTAGTGGCTACACCTTC. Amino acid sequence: CASSDTPQAASGYTF.

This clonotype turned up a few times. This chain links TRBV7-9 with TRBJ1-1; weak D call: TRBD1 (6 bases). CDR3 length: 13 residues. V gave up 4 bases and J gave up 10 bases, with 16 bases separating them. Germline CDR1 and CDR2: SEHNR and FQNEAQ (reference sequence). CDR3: CASSYPGTPRAFF. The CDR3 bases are TGTGCCAGCAGCTACCCCGGGACACCCCGAGCTTTCTTT.

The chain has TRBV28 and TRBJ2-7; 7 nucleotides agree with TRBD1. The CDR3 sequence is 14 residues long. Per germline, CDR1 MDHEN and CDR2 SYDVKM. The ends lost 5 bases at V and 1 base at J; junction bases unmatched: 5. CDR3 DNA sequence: TGTGCCAGCAGTGACAGGGCGCATTCCTACGAGCAGTACGTC. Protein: CASSDRAHSYEQYV.

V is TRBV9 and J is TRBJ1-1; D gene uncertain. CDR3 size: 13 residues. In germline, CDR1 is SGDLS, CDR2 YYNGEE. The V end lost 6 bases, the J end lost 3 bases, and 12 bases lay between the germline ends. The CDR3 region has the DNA TGTGCCAGCAATCCACAGCGATACACTGAAGCTTTCTTT. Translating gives CASNPQRYTEAFF.

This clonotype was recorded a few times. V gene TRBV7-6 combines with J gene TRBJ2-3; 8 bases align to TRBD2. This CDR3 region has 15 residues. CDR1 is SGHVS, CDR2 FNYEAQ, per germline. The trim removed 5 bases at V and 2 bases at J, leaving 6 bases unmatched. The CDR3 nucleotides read TGTGCCAGCAGCACGCGGACTAGCTTCACAGATACGCAGTATTTT. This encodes CASSTRTSFTDTQYF.

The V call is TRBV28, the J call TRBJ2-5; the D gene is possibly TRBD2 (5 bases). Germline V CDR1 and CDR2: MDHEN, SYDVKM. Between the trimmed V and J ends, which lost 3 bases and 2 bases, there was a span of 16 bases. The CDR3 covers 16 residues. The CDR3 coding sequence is TGTGCCAGCAGTTTTTCGACTAACCCTTTTCAAGAGACCCAGTACTTC. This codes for CASSFSTNPFQETQYF.

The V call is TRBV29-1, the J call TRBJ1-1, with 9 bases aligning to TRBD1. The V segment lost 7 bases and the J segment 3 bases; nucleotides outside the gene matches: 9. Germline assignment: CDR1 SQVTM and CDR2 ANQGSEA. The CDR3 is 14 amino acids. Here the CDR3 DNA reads TGCAGCGGAGATACAGGGGGCGAGGACACTGAAGCTTTCTTT. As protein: CSGDTGGEDTEAFF.